The source of this T cell receptor (beta chain) is a study of cytomegalovirus exposure and HLA in healthy donors (dated by TCRdb to the late 2010s). For the wider study: An earlier analysis of some 500 of the donors reported about 290 Gb of sequence data and approximately 110 million unique TCR beta sequences from about 179 million T cells. All discovery cohort repertoires had been generated using a single sequencing platform. Rather than using new phenotypic data, the later analysis identified candidate immune exposures from TCR beta sequences and from how often those sequences occurred across donors. HLA typing included class I and class II loci at four-digit resolution. An early release that covered about 600 HLA-typed donors contained 300 to 350 gigabases of sequencing data and tens of millions of unique TCR sequences. Using immunosequencing, the study profiled T cell repertoires from approximately 700 subjects and related those repertoires to cytomegalovirus serostatus. To predict cytomegalovirus infection status, the study brought together high-throughput TCR immunosequencing, statistical association of individual TCRs with disease status, and machine learning. The number of typed donors differed by locus: about 620-640 for A, B, C, DRB1 and DQB1; 500 to 550 for DQA1; approximately 600 for DPA1; and roughly 470 for DPB1. A later genetic analysis used genome-wide SNP genotypes for 398 of the 666 donors, treating that subset as a discovery cohort. In an earlier analysis of roughly 600 of the donors, high-throughput TCR beta sequencing was used to judge whether each TCR beta V gene segment behaved as functional or pseudogenic. Because of strong linkage in the cohort, roughly five DR-DQ haplotypes were treated as single units for association and clustering. Of the 398 genotyped donors, roughly 80% fell in the genetic ancestry cluster associated with self-reported Caucasian donors. Donor age, sex, ethnicity and CMV serostatus were compiled together with the repertoire data. In addition to the first cohort of hundreds of subjects, a separate validation cohort of 130 or so different subjects was used. Across around 400 genotyped donors of the cohort, an average of roughly 250,000 unique TCR beta nucleotide sequences per donor were sequenced, and approximately 19% of those sequences were non-productive. The study aimed to test whether cataloging public T cell receptors could reveal signatures of past pathogen exposure. In a later analysis, previously published TCR beta repertoires from 550 to 750 donors were re-analyzed and high-resolution HLA genotyping was added so that TCR occurrence patterns could be studied.

What the work shows at the level of the full study, not this receptor alone: The 87-base-pair reads could not distinguish some IMGT-functional V segments, including TRBV6-2 and TRBV6-3, so those segments were excluded. Because HLA typing was missing for some donors at each locus, association tests included only the typed subset. Most CMV-associated TCR beta chains appeared to be HLA-restricted in a later analysis, and the HLA associations seemed to be driven largely by CMV exposure. Across donors, most TCR sequences were observed very rarely, whereas some public TCRs were present in many individuals. Immune exposure information for the cohort was limited to CMV serostatus. Roughly uniform sequencing depth across donors was assumed in presence/absence analyses, although this assumption may not hold. A further reported finding was that TCR beta sequences accurately predicted the HLA-A and HLA-B alleles for most subjects in the first cohort. When HLA alleles, especially DR and DQ, strongly co-occurred, TCR associations were difficult to assign to individual alleles. In the study, approximately 150 TCR beta chains were listed as associated with cytomegalovirus. A group of highly shared sequence variants was considered likely to be a technical artifact of the sequencing pipeline. In a later analysis, HLA-associated TCR beta chains showed more clonal expansion and lower generation probabilities than non-associated chains that were equally common. In an earlier analysis of about 540 of the donors, most TCR beta V segments were observed in productive rearrangements about 87% or about 30% of the time, broadly matching IMGT annotations. In a later analysis, several top co-occurrence clusters were reported to appear linked to parvovirus B19, influenza, CMV and Epstein-Barr virus. According to the authors, the approach could potentially be generalized to other disease states and immunological phenotypes. The earlier analysis of 450 to 700 of the donors excluded approximately 17 rarely observed V segments, including chromosome 9 orphons, because counts were too low. The classifier was reported to diagnose cytomegalovirus status with high specificity and sensitivity in both the original cohort and the validation cohort. Linkage disequilibrium might explain the correlated functional status among segregating V segments, but an unknown experimental factor could not be excluded. In a later analysis, the rate of TCR association differed among HLA loci, with DRB1 alleles having the most associated TCRs and HLA-C alleles having the fewest. Only TCR beta chains were sequenced in this cohort, and the absence of alpha or paired-chain data limited detectable features. At a false discovery rate of 0.05, a later analysis linked about 16,000 TCR beta sequences to specific HLA alleles. In vitro tests confirmed that three of the cytomegalovirus-associated TCR beta chains recognize cytomegalovirus antigens. Compared with the approximately 710-donor mean, donors in an Asian-associated ancestry cluster had fewer N-insertions in productive TCRs, according to a later genetic analysis. In a later genetic analysis, a missense DCLRE1C variant was associated with V-gene and J-gene trimming of TCR beta chains, and the association was replicated in an independent cohort.

For this clone: Its binding antigen is unknown. Base qualities were left out, and no much larger clone turns up one base away.

Deletion took 3 bases off V and 0 bases off J, with a span of 10 bases between the germline ends. The CDR3 covers 14 residues, taking in both the cysteine and the phenylalanine. Only the CDR3 DNA stays, 42 bases, in frame from base 1. CDR1 SGDLS and CDR2 YYNGEE were looked up in the germline V gene. Receptor libraries were prepared by the immunoSEQ multiplex PCR assay. A mixture of 60 forward primers for TCR Vbeta segments and 13 reverse primers for TCR Jbeta segments was used in the multiplex PCR. Amplification of the CDR3 region of rearranged TCR beta genes was performed with a multiplex PCR assay on genomic DNA. The Illumina HiSeq System was used to sequence the amplified TCR beta libraries as 87-base-pair reads. Turning to the authors' computational methods: A later analysis tallied about 77 million unique TCR beta chains across the 660 or so repertoires, and about 10 million of those chains were shared by two or more donors. A nearest-neighbor algorithm error-corrected the raw reads and collapsed the reads into unique sequences, merging closely related sequences to remove PCR and sequencing errors. Alignment of CDR3 sequences to IMGT reference sequences was used to assign V, D and J gene segments. For a sequence to be retained, a match of at least six nucleotides was required to both a V gene segment and a J gene segment. A rearrangement was called productive if the CDR3 had no stop codons and remained in frame with V and J, and every other rearrangement was called non-productive. Following IMGT convention, CDR3 was defined as the stretch from the second conserved V-encoded cysteine up to the conserved J-encoded phenylalanine. Sequences without an unambiguous match to a single V gene segment were excluded from the earlier analysis of about 640 of the donors. An earlier analysis of approximately 590 of the donors classified V segments as functional when productive rearrangements were above 56.7% and as segregating when the standard deviation between donors was above 5%. A statistical classification framework was built to diagnose cytomegalovirus status from the catalog of TCR beta chain sequences. In a later analysis, V and J genes were assigned by comparing TCR nucleotide sequences against IMGT/GENE-DB human TR gene sequences. A later analysis assigned CDR3 sequences and most-parsimonious VDJ recombination scenarios with the TCRdist pipeline. A later analysis defined each TCR beta chain by its CDR3 amino acid sequence plus V-gene family, and excluded reads lacking a unique V-gene family. To address suspected cross-contamination and a sequencing artifact, a later analysis removed 450 to 700 highly shared, low-generation-probability nucleotide sequences. A later analysis calculated a clonal expansion index for each public chain from normalized within-repertoire ranks of inferred template counts. Generation probabilities in a later analysis came from a VDJ recombination model fitted to out-of-frame rearrangements, and those results were checked against IGoR. In a later analysis, hypergeometric tests were used to score TCR-TCR, TCR-HLA and TCR-CMV co-occurrence, with a repertoire-size bias correction applied to TCR pairs. A later analysis estimated false discovery rates by permuting HLA or CMV assignments 20 times. A later analysis grouped co-occurring TCRs with DBSCAN, adding TCRdist sequence similarity when clustering within HLA-allele-positive subsets. Repertoires with fewer than 30,000 or more than 120,000 public chains, plus five repertoires with anomalous nucleotide sharing, were excluded from co-occurrence clustering. TCRdb took over this immuneACCESS table, retaining in-frame rearrangements with V and J assigned. Such tables are incomplete; in checked studies, under half of the missing clones stem from an unresolved V gene, and the remainder is unexplained. V and J calls and clone size are given by that table; D and trimming were obtained from the DNA. The sample profile shows approximately 150,000 clones; roughly 80% of them were found once. The ten most abundant clones make up around an eighth of the sample.

The cohort consisted of 666 healthy bone marrow donors. At the time of sampling, all cohort members were nominally healthy, though unrecorded immune exposures were likely present. The donor was CMV seropositive and belonged to the group of 250 to 300 seropositive cohort members. Each donor provided a peripheral blood sample, and peripheral blood mononuclear cells were used for TCR beta sequencing. The Qiagen DNeasy Blood Extraction Kit was used to extract genomic DNA from the blood cell samples. The material sequenced was PBMCs. The chain links TRBV9 with TRBJ2-7; a weak D assignment points to TRBD2 (6 bases agree). This TCR was sampled from a man aged 35 to 55 in good health and CMV-seropositive. The nucleotide sequence is TGTGCCAGCAGCGGCCACGGGAGCTCCTACGAGCAGTACTTC. Translated, this is CASSGHGSSYEQYF.